This T cell receptor (beta chain) was sequenced during a study of shared clonotypes between healthy human individuals. Naivety among CD8 cells was defined by CD45RO negativity and positive CCR7 selection, thereby excluding terminally differentiated effector memory CD45RA+ cells. This CDR3 region has 13 residues. Trimming removed 5 bases from V and 3 bases from J, with 11 bases in between. The V gene's germline CDR1 is LNHDA and CDR2 SQIVND (reference sequence). The assay was immunoSEQ multiplex PCR, and TCRdb's table has in-frame clones only and misses some. Of about 2 million clones in the sample, approximately 94% were seen once.

Source material: naive CD8+ T cells sorted from blood. J is TRBJ2-7 and V is TRBV19; no clear D gene. The clonotype originates from a man aged 18 to 30 in good health. The CDR3 DNA reads TGTGCCAGTAGTGTCGGCTCTGGCTACGAGCAGTACTTC. Its protein is CASSVGSGYEQYF. The full variable domain, with the rest looked up from reference TRBV19 and TRBJ2-7, is DGGITQSPKYLFRKEGQNVTLSCEQNLNHDAMYWYRQDPGQGLRLIYYSQIVNDFQKGDIAEGYSVSREKKESFPLTVTSAQKNPTAFYLCASSVGSGYEQYFGPGTRLTVT.